Presented here are 23 T cell receptor beta chains from one specimen sequenced in a study of blood T cell repertoires in COVID-19. Libraries were prepared by immunoSEQ multiplex PCR; TCRdb keeps only in-frame clonotypes and omits some of them. In the table there are about 74,000 clones, about 80% of which are singletons. The specimen was peripheral blood. These receptors all stem from a human donor in a cohort sampled during active COVID-19.

This rearrangement joins TRBV4-1 to TRBJ2-7; 9 nucleotides match TRBD1. CDR1 MGHRA and CDR2 YSYEKL come from the germline V gene. The length of the CDR3 is 17 residues. Trimming at V came to 0 bases and at J to 4 bases, leaving 10 bases not matched to a gene. The CDR3 sequence: CASSQEGRNRGQYEQYF. The CDR3 DNA follows: TGCGCCAGCAGCCAAGAAGGTAGGAACAGGGGGCAGTACGAGCAGTACTTC.

The genes are TRBV7-8 and TRBJ1-4; perhaps TRBD1 as D (5 bases). The V gene lost 3 bases and the J gene lost 0 bases, with 8 bases spanning the gap. The CDR3 spans 15 residues. Germline CDR1 SGHVS, CDR2 FQNEAQ. The CDR3 region is CASSFLGATNEKLFF. CDR3 in DNA: TGTGCCAGCAGCTTCCTAGGGGCAACTAATGAAAAACTGTTTTTT.

This clone appeared a single time. The chain employs TRBV11-2 and TRBJ2-5; weak D call: TRBD2 (5 bases). V was trimmed by 1 base and J by 5 bases, leaving 11 bases between them. The CDR3 runs to 14 residues. CDR1 and CDR2 from the germline V gene are SGHAT and FQNNGV. CDR3 loop: CASSLGRVGETQYF. CDR3 DNA: TGTGCCAGCAGCTTAGGGCGGGTCGGCGAGACCCAGTACTTC. The variable domain in full, with the rest retrieved from reference TRBV11-2 and TRBJ2-5, is EAGVAQSPRYKIIEKRQSVAFWCNPISGHATLYWYQQILGQGPKLLIQFQNNGVVDDSQLPKDRFSAERLKGVDSTLKIQPAKLEDSAVYLCASSLGRVGETQYFGPGTRLLVL.

This chain joins TRBV15 and TRBJ2-3; 11 nucleotides match TRBD2. Germline V lookup: CDR1 LNHNV, CDR2 YYDKDF (reference sequence). V was pared by 9 bases and J by 4 bases, with 3 bases of the junction left unmatched. This CDR3 is 13 amino acids long. The CDR3 loop reads CATSGGAADTQYF. CDR3 sequence (DNA): TGTGCCACTAGCGGGGGGGCCGCAGATACGCAGTATTTT.

This sequence joins TRBV7-9 and TRBJ2-3; unclear D gene. CDR3 length equals 12 residues. The germline V gene has CDR1 SEHNR and CDR2 FQNEAQ (reference sequence). The V end was cut by 5 bases, the J end by 4 bases, with 7 bases between. CDR3 sequence: CASSTEADTQYF. In DNA form, the CDR3 reads TGTGCCAGCAGCACCGAGGCAGATACGCAGTATTTT.

The table lists this clone with a few counts. The chain links TRBV2 to TRBJ1-5, with 10 bases fitting TRBD1. Trimming removed 7 bases from V and 0 bases from J; junction bases left unmatched: 21. CDR1 and CDR2 (germline): SNHLY, FYNNEI. CDR3 size: 21 residues. Here the CDR3 reads CASNTIYRDRGSPYSNQPQHF. The CDR3 DNA is TGTGCCAGCAATACTATCTACCGGGACAGGGGATCCCCCTATAGCAATCAGCCCCAGCATTTT.

The chain joins TRBV10-1 to TRBJ2-5, with D perhaps matching TRBD2 (5 bases). The V end was cut by 4 bases, the J end by 5 bases, with 11 bases between. This CDR3 is 13 amino acids long. The germline V gene encodes CDR1 WNHNN and CDR2 SYGVQD (reference sequence). The CDR3 is CASSVGVRETQYF. CDR3 in DNA: TGCGCCAGCAGTGTCGGGGTCCGGGAGACCCAGTACTTC.

The chain is built from TRBV5-1 and TRBJ2-5, with 7 bases that match TRBD2. The ends lost 1 base at V and 5 bases at J; junction bases unmatched: 8. Germline-derived CDR1 and CDR2 are SGHRS and YFSETQ. CDR3 length: 15 residues. In DNA, the CDR3 is TGCGCCAGCAGCTTGAATGGCGGGGGTTACGAGACCCAGTACTTC. The encoded protein is CASSLNGGGYETQYF.

This clone was seen many times. The chain joins TRBV11-2 to TRBJ1-6, with D unclear. This CDR3 contains 17 residues. The ends were cut back, 1 base at V and 7 bases at J, with 17 bases in the middle. CDR1 SGHAT and CDR2 FQNNGV come from the germline V gene. CDR3 DNA: TGTGCCAGCAGCTTAGTAGCGGGTCCGGCTATAAATTCACCCCTCCACTTT. It specifies CASSLVAGPAINSPLHF.

The chain uses TRBV5-1 and TRBJ1-2; unclear D gene. Germline values: CDR1 SGHRS, CDR2 YFSETQ. CDR3 length equals 13 residues. Trimming removed 6 bases at V and 0 bases at J, with 9 bases between. The DNA for the CDR3 is TGCGCCAGCACGACCGGGTCTAACTATGGCTACACCTTC. It translates to CASTTGSNYGYTF.

The gene calls are TRBV9 and TRBJ2-3; TRBD2 agrees at 7 bases. CDR3 size: 15 residues. Trimming cost V 0 bases and J 6 bases; bases outside gene matches: 7. From germline, CDR1 is SGDLS and CDR2 YYNGEE. The CDR3 here is CASSVGGEGLDTQYF. The CDR3 coding sequence is TGTGCCAGCAGCGTAGGAGGGGAGGGACTGGATACGCAGTATTTT. Using reference TRBV9 and TRBJ2-3 for the parts outside the CDR3, the full variable domain is DSGVTQTPKHLITATGQRVTLRCSPRSGDLSVYWYQQSLDQGLQFLIQYYNGEERAKGNILERFSAQQFPDLHSELNLSSLELGDSALYFCASSVGGEGLDTQYFGPGTRLTVL.

This chain joins TRBV19 and TRBJ1-4; 7 bases are shared with TRBD1. The CDR3 is 17 residues long. Germline CDR1 is LNHDA and CDR2 is SQIVND (reference sequence). V lost 10 bases and J lost 10; bases outside the gene matches: 24. The CDR3 sequence is CATQPRTGRGASGKLFF. CDR3 bases: TGTGCCACCCAGCCCCGGACAGGCCGAGGAGCGAGTGGAAAACTGTTTTTT. The full variable domain, completed using reference TRBV19 and TRBJ1-4, is DGGITQSPKYLFRKEGQNVTLSCEQNLNHDAMYWYRQDPGQGLRLIYYSQIVNDFQKGDIAEGYSVSREKKESFPLTVTSAQKNPTAFYLCATQPRTGRGASGKLFFGSGTQLSVL.

The chain joins TRBV5-8 to TRBJ2-6, with D hard to call. This CDR3 has 15 residues. V lost 1 base, J lost 1 base, and 6 bases lay in between. CDR1 and CDR2 (germline): SGHTS, YDEGEE. The CDR3 reads CASSLPGSGANVLTF. DNA of the CDR3: TGTGCCAGCAGCTTGCCCGGGTCTGGGGCCAACGTCCTGACTTTC.

This clone showed up just a few times. This rearrangement joins TRBV4-1 to TRBJ1-2, with a weak D call TRBD1 (6 bases). There are 14 residues in the CDR3. Deletions cut 11 bases from V and 4 bases from J, with 20 bases between. Per the germline V gene, CDR1 is MGHRA and CDR2 is YSYEKL. CDR3 nucleotides: TGCGCCGCCTCCACGGGGACAACCGTCTATGGCTACACCTTC. Its translation: CAASTGTTVYGYTF.

This clone occurred a few times. This chain uses TRBV7-3 with TRBJ2-3, with 11 bases lining up with TRBD2. The length of the CDR3 is 18 residues. Germline CDR1 SGHTA, CDR2 FQGTGA. V trimming: 0 bases; J trimming: 0 bases; junction bases outside the gene matches: 5. CDR3 in amino acids: CASSLTNPSGGSTDTQYF. CDR3 nucleotide sequence: TGTGCCAGCAGCTTAACTAACCCTAGCGGGGGGAGCACAGATACGCAGTATTTT.

V usage is TRBV6-4 and J usage is TRBJ2-1; 9 bases agree with TRBD1. The CDR3 is made up of 17 amino acids. Germline V CDR1 and CDR2: MRHNA, SNTAGT. The trim removed 2 bases at V and 2 bases at J, leaving 7 bases unmatched. CDR3 sequence (DNA): TGTGCCAGCAGTGACACGGCCGGGACAGGGACCTACAATGAGCAGTTCTTC. Residues: CASSDTAGTGTYNEQFF.

This clone has just one count. The chain is built from TRBV20-1 and TRBJ1-2, with TRBD1 as a possible D gene (6 bases). The CDR3 loop spans 14 amino acids. Germline values: CDR1 DFQATT, CDR2 SNEGSKA (reference sequence). Trimming pared 3 bases from V and 7 bases from J, leaving 18 bases between. CDR3 loop: CSASLMQGMGGYTF. The CDR3 DNA reads TGCAGTGCTAGTCTTATGCAGGGGATGGGTGGCTACACCTTC.

This chain joins TRBV6-5 and TRBJ2-7, with 8 bases fitting TRBD1. The CDR3 extends over 13 amino acids. CDR1 and CDR2 (germline): MNHEY, SVGAGI. Unmatched junction bases numbered 6, after V lost 8 bases and J lost 3 bases. Written as DNA, the CDR3 is TGTGCCAGCCACCGGGACAGGTACTACGAGCAGTACTTC. Encoded protein: CASHRDRYYEQYF.

This chain joins TRBV27 and TRBJ1-1; maybe TRBD1 (6 bases). CDR3 length: 16 amino acids. V was clipped by 5 bases and J by 5 bases, with 21 bases between them. Germline V gene sequence: CDR1 MNHEY, CDR2 SMNVEV (reference sequence). DNA of the CDR3: TGTGCCAGCAGTCCACGACCGTTGGGGGGGCGGACTGAAGCTTTCTTT. Translation: CASSPRPLGGRTEAFF.

The rearrangement uses TRBV5-6 and TRBJ1-3; D is possibly TRBD1 (6 bases). In germline, CDR1 is SGHDT, CDR2 YYEEEE. The V and J ends lost 0 bases and 2 bases respectively, with 15 bases between them. This CDR3 has 17 amino acids. The CDR3 protein is CASSLAWGGQAGNTIYF. CDR3 coding DNA: TGTGCCAGCAGCTTGGCCTGGGGGGGGCAAGCTGGAAACACCATATATTTT.

The rearrangement links TRBV30 to TRBJ2-2; TRBD2 matches 10 bases. Unmatched junction bases numbered 3, after V lost 2 bases and J lost 6 bases. Germline V gene lookup returns CDR1 GTSNPN and CDR2 SVGIG (reference sequence). This CDR3 contains 14 residues. As DNA, the CDR3 is TGTGCCTGGAGTCAGCTAGCGGGGGCCGGGGAGCTGTTTTTT. It is translated as CAWSQLAGAGELFF. Based on the CDR3 plus reference TRBV30 and TRBJ2-2, the full variable domain is SQTIHQWPATLVQPVGSPLSLECTVEGTSNPNLYWYRQAAGRGLQLLFYSVGIGQISSEVPQNLSASRPQDRQFILSSKKLLLSDSGFYLCAWSQLAGAGELFFGEGSRLTVL.

J is TRBJ2-7 and V is TRBV19; TRBD2 matches 15 bases. The CDR3 has 15 amino acids. V gave up 5 bases and J gave up 4 bases; unmatched junction bases: 3. Per the germline V gene, CDR1 is LNHDA and CDR2 is SQIVND (reference sequence). CDR3 amino acids: CASSLGLAGGYEQYF. Written as DNA, the CDR3 is TGTGCCAGTAGTCTCGGACTAGCGGGGGGGTACGAGCAGTACTTC.

V gene TRBV14 combines with J gene TRBJ2-3, with 8 bases lining up with TRBD2. The CDR3 extends over 14 amino acids. J lost 6 bases, V lost 4 bases, and 6 bases had no gene match. Looked up from germline, CDR1 is SGHDN and CDR2 is FVKESK. In DNA, the CDR3 is TGTGCCAGCAGCCCCGGACTAGCTCCCGATACGCAGTATTTT. Translating it yields CASSPGLAPDTQYF.